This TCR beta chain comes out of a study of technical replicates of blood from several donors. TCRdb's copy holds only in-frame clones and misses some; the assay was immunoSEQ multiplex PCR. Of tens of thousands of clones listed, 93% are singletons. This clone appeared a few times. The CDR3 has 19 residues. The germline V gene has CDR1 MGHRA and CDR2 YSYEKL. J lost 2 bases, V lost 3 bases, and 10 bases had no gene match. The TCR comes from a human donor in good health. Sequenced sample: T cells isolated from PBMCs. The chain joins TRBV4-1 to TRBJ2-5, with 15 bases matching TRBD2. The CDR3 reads CASSHPGLAGGPGQETQYF. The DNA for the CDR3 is TGCGCCAGCAGCCATCCCGGACTAGCGGGAGGGCCGGGACAAGAGACCCAGTACTTC.